This is a list of T cell receptor beta chains from one sample in a study of regulatory T cells in long-lasting Graves disease. TCRdb reprocessed the multiplex PCR reads via MiXCR and lists one record per CDR3 protein. The table shows hundreds of thousands of distinct CDR3 sequences, with 15% to 18% occurring only once. The source material was peripheral blood mononuclear cells (PBMCs), sampled at new diagnosis, from a patient treated with antithyroid drugs. These TCRs come from a female donor with Graves disease. CDR3s include the opening cysteine and the closing phenylalanine or tryptophan. A D gene is named only where the DNA matches it firmly. Expanded clones are given a class, and other clones once, few, many or no size at all.

CDR3nt: TGCAGCGTTGAATCAGGGAACGAGCAGTACTTC
CDR3aa: CSVESGNEQYF
d_gene: -
abundance: -
j_gene: TRBJ2-7
v_gene: TRBV29-1

CDR3nt: TGTGCCAGCGCCACCACCTCCGAGGTACCCTTCTACACCTTC
CDR3aa: CASATTSEVPFYTF
d_gene: -
abundance: many
j_gene: TRBJ1-2
v_gene: TRBV18

CDR3nt: TGTGCCAGCTCACCCCCCTGGATGAGGGACGAGCAGTACTTC
CDR3aa: CASSPPWMRDEQYF
d_gene: -
abundance: few
j_gene: TRBJ2-7
v_gene: TRBV18

CDR3nt: TGTGCCAGCAGCTCGACCCTGGAGGGTGAGCAGTTCTTC
CDR3aa: CASSSTLEGEQFF
d_gene: -
abundance: few
j_gene: TRBJ2-1
v_gene: TRBV7-2

CDR3nt: TGTGCCAGTAGTATAGGGGCTGGCGGCTACACCTTC
CDR3aa: CASSIGAGGYTF
d_gene: -
abundance: -
j_gene: TRBJ1-2
v_gene: TRBV19

CDR3nt: TGTGCCAGCAGCTTCTCCCGGACAGGGGGCCTGAATGAGCAGTTCTTC
CDR3aa: CASSFSRTGGLNEQFF
d_gene: TRBD1
abundance: many
j_gene: TRBJ2-1
v_gene: TRBV7-2

CDR3nt: TGTGCCAGCAGTAGAGCTCTGGACACTGAAGCTTTCTTT
CDR3aa: CASSRALDTEAFF
d_gene: -
abundance: many
j_gene: TRBJ1-1
v_gene: TRBV27

CDR3nt: TGTGCCAGCTCCTTGACATCGCACAATGAGCAGTTCTTC
CDR3aa: CASSLTSHNEQFF
d_gene: -
abundance: many
j_gene: TRBJ2-1
v_gene: TRBV6-1

CDR3nt: TGCGCCAGCAGCCAAGGAATTGGGGGGGCCGGGGTGAATGAGCAGTTCTTC
CDR3aa: CASSQGIGGAGVNEQFF
d_gene: -
abundance: many
j_gene: TRBJ2-1
v_gene: TRBV5-1

CDR3nt: TGTGCCAGCAGACTGAAACGGGAAAATGAGCAGTTCTTC
CDR3aa: CASRLKRENEQFF
d_gene: -
abundance: -
j_gene: TRBJ2-1
v_gene: TRBV28

CDR3nt: TGTGCCTCCGAATCCCTGCGTAGGAACACTGAAGCTTTCTTT
CDR3aa: CASESLRRNTEAFF
d_gene: -
abundance: few
j_gene: TRBJ1-1
v_gene: TRBV6-7

CDR3nt: TGTGCCAGCATGCACCTTGCTGGGCAGCCAACCTCTGGAAACACCATATATTTT
CDR3aa: CASMHLAGQPTSGNTIYF
d_gene: -
abundance: many
j_gene: TRBJ1-3
v_gene: TRBV6-1

CDR3nt: TGTGCCAGCAGCCGTACAGGGGCTGCCGGTGAAGCTTTCTTT
CDR3aa: CASSRTGAAGEAFF
d_gene: TRBD1
abundance: many
j_gene: TRBJ1-1
v_gene: TRBV9

CDR3nt: TGTGCCAGCAGAGACGGGGGACTAGCGGTACCAGATACGCAGTATTTT
CDR3aa: CASRDGGLAVPDTQYF
d_gene: TRBD2
abundance: few
j_gene: TRBJ2-3
v_gene: TRBV6-1

CDR3nt: TGTGCCAGCAGCATCCGGGGCCAAGAGACCCAGTACTTC
CDR3aa: CASSIRGQETQYF
d_gene: -
abundance: many
j_gene: TRBJ2-5
v_gene: TRBV7-9

CDR3nt: TGTGCCAGCAGTTTTTTGCCCGATTACACTGAAGCTTTCTTT
CDR3aa: CASSFLPDYTEAFF
d_gene: -
abundance: many
j_gene: TRBJ1-1
v_gene: TRBV28

CDR3nt: TGCAGCGTTGAAGTGGGGCAGGGAACAGATACGCAGTATTTT
CDR3aa: CSVEVGQGTDTQYF
d_gene: -
abundance: few
j_gene: TRBJ2-3
v_gene: TRBV29-1

CDR3nt: TGTGCCAGCAGTTTAACGACAGGACAGGGCGAGGGCTATGGCTACACCTTC
CDR3aa: CASSLTTGQGEGYGYTF
d_gene: TRBD1
abundance: many
j_gene: TRBJ1-2
v_gene: TRBV12-3/TRBV12-4

CDR3nt: TGTGCCAGCCGTTGGTACAGCCGTAACACCGGGGAGCTGTTTTTT
CDR3aa: CASRWYSRNTGELFF
d_gene: -
abundance: -
j_gene: TRBJ2-2
v_gene: TRBV5-6

CDR3nt: TGTGCCAGCAGCCCTGACTACGGGGCTAATGAGCAGTTCTTC
CDR3aa: CASSPDYGANEQFF
d_gene: -
abundance: -
j_gene: TRBJ2-1
v_gene: TRBV14

CDR3nt: TGTGCCAGCAGTGCCCGGGCGGGGGGCGGCACTGAAGCTTTCTTT
CDR3aa: CASSARAGGGTEAFF
d_gene: -
abundance: many
j_gene: TRBJ1-1
v_gene: TRBV6-1

CDR3nt: TGTGCCAACAGTGAATCGGCAGGGGGGCGGGAGACCCAGTACTTC
CDR3aa: CANSESAGGRETQYF
d_gene: -
abundance: many
j_gene: TRBJ2-5
v_gene: TRBV2

CDR3nt: TGTGCCAGCAGCGCACGGTTCGGACAGGGAGTAGGGGAAAAACTGTTTTTT
CDR3aa: CASSARFGQGVGEKLFF
d_gene: TRBD1
abundance: many
j_gene: TRBJ1-4
v_gene: TRBV7-9

CDR3nt: TGTGCCAGCCGCCCGGTATCAGGGGGGCGGGAGACCCAGTACTTC
CDR3aa: CASRPVSGGRETQYF
d_gene: -
abundance: many
j_gene: TRBJ2-5
v_gene: TRBV6-2/TRBV6-3

CDR3nt: TGTGCCAGCAGTTTTCCGGGACAGGGTAGCTCTGGGGCCAACGTCCTGACTTTC
CDR3aa: CASSFPGQGSSGANVLTF
d_gene: TRBD1
abundance: few
j_gene: TRBJ2-6
v_gene: TRBV28

CDR3nt: TGTGCCAGCAGTTTACTTGCAGGGAACACCGGGGAGCTGTTTTTT
CDR3aa: CASSLLAGNTGELFF
d_gene: -
abundance: -
j_gene: TRBJ2-2
v_gene: TRBV27

CDR3nt: TGTGCCAGCAGCCCAGAGCGAACACGACTAGCGGGAGGGCCCGGGGAGCTGTTTTTT
CDR3aa: CASSPERTRLAGGPGELFF
d_gene: TRBD2
abundance: -
j_gene: TRBJ2-2
v_gene: TRBV12-3/TRBV12-4

CDR3nt: TGCAGCGTAAAACAGGGGCTGTATACTGAAGCTTTCTTT
CDR3aa: CSVKQGLYTEAFF
d_gene: TRBD1
abundance: many
j_gene: TRBJ1-1
v_gene: TRBV29-1

CDR3nt: TGTGCCAGCAGCCCCAGGACCCAGCTCACAGATACGCAGTATTTT
CDR3aa: CASSPRTQLTDTQYF
d_gene: -
abundance: -
j_gene: TRBJ2-3
v_gene: TRBV7-2

CDR3nt: TGCGCCAGCAGCTTGGGCAGGATTGGTCAAGAGACCCAGTACTTC
CDR3aa: CASSLGRIGQETQYF
d_gene: -
abundance: many
j_gene: TRBJ2-5
v_gene: TRBV5-1

CDR3nt: TGTGCCAGCAGAAGCGGACAGGATTACGAGCAGTACTTC
CDR3aa: CASRSGQDYEQYF
d_gene: TRBD1
abundance: many
j_gene: TRBJ2-7
v_gene: TRBV28

CDR3nt: TGTGCCAGCGCACGGGAAGGGTATCAGCCCCAGCATTTT
CDR3aa: CASAREGYQPQHF
d_gene: -
abundance: many
j_gene: TRBJ1-5
v_gene: TRBV2

CDR3nt: TGTGCCATCAGTGAGTCCCGGGCTACGGGCTACACCTTC
CDR3aa: CAISESRATGYTF
d_gene: -
abundance: few
j_gene: TRBJ1-2
v_gene: TRBV10-3

CDR3nt: TGTGCCAGCTCCAGCGGGGCAAGCAATGAGCAGTTCTTC
CDR3aa: CASSSGASNEQFF
d_gene: TRBD2
abundance: many
j_gene: TRBJ2-1
v_gene: TRBV7-8

CDR3nt: TGTGCCAGCAGCTTATCGGATGGGGTCTATGGCTACACCTTC
CDR3aa: CASSLSDGVYGYTF
d_gene: -
abundance: many
j_gene: TRBJ1-2
v_gene: TRBV11-2

CDR3nt: TGCAGCGTCGCGCACTCGGCTAAAGGCGAGCAGTACTTC
CDR3aa: CSVAHSAKGEQYF
d_gene: -
abundance: -
j_gene: TRBJ2-7
v_gene: TRBV29-1

CDR3nt: TGTGCCAGCAGGAGCAATCAGCCCCAGCATTTT
CDR3aa: CASRSNQPQHF
d_gene: -
abundance: many
j_gene: TRBJ1-5
v_gene: TRBV28

CDR3nt: TGTGCCACCAGCAGAAGGGGACCCACTAGCAATCAGCCCCAGCATTTT
CDR3aa: CATSRRGPTSNQPQHF
d_gene: -
abundance: many
j_gene: TRBJ1-5
v_gene: TRBV15